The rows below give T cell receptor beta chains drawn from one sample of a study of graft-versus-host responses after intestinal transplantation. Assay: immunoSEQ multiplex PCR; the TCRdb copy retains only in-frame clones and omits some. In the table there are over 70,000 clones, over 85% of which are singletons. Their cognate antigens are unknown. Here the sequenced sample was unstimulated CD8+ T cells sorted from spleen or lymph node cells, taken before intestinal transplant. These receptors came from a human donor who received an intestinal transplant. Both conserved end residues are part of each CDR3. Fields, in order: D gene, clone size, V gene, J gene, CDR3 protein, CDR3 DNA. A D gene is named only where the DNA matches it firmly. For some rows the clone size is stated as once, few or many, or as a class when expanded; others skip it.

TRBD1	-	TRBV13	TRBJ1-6	CASSSPGQDGGPALHF	TGTGCCAGCAGCTCGCCAGGACAGGATGGTGGGCCGGCCCTCCACTTT
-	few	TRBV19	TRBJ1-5	CASQKYSNQPQHF	TGTGCCAGTCAGAAATATAGCAATCAGCCCCAGCATTTT
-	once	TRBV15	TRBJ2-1	CATSARDYNEQFF	TGTGCCACCAGCGCCCGGGACTACAATGAGCAGTTCTTC
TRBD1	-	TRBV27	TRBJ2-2	CASRTGAGELFF	TGTGCCAGCAGGACAGGGGCCGGGGAGCTGTTTTTT
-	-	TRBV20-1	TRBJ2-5	CSAMGETQYF	TGCAGTGCCATGGGGGAGACCCAGTACTTC
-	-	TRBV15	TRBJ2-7	CATGQGIYEQYF	TGTGCCACCGGGCAGGGAATCTACGAGCAGTACTTC
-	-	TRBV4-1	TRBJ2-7	CASSQGYDPYEQYF	TGCGCCAGCAGCCAAGGATACGACCCCTACGAGCAGTACTTC
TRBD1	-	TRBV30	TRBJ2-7	CAWRTGDGDEQYF	TGTGCCTGGAGGACAGGGGATGGGGACGAGCAGTACTTC
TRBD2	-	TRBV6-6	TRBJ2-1	CASSSGSHNEQFF	TGTGCCAGCAGTAGCGGGAGCCACAATGAGCAGTTCTTC
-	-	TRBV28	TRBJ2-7	CASSLMNEQYF	TGTGCCAGCAGTTTAATGAACGAGCAGTACTTC
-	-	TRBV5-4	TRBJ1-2	CASSLVSGIYGYTF	TGTGCCAGCAGCTTGGTATCAGGAATCTATGGCTACACCTTC
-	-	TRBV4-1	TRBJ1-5	CASSEGEQPQHF	TGCGCCAGCAGCGAAGGGGAACAGCCCCAGCATTTT
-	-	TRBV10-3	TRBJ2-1	CAISEPTFGGYHISYNEQFF	TGTGCCATCAGTGAGCCCACCTTTGGGGGATACCACATCTCCTACAATGAGCAGTTCTTC
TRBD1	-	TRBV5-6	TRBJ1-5	CASSSDREPTQPQHF	TGTGCCAGCAGCTCAGACAGGGAGCCTACCCAGCCCCAGCATTTT
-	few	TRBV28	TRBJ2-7	CASSLGAYEQYF	TGTGCCAGCAGTTTAGGGGCCTACGAGCAGTACTTC
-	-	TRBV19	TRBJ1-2	CASKGTEPYGYTF	TGTGCCAGTAAGGGGACGGAGCCCTATGGCTACACCTTC
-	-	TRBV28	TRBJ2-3	CASSFSARLSTDTQYF	TGTGCCAGCAGTTTTTCTGCCAGGCTTAGCACAGATACGCAGTATTTT
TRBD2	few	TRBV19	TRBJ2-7	CASSTERGAYEQYF	TGTGCCAGTAGTACGGAGCGGGGGGCCTACGAGCAGTACTTC
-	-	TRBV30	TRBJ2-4	CAWGQGGGGIQYF	TGTGCCTGGGGACAGGGCGGGGGGGGCATTCAGTACTTC
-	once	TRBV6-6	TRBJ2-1	CASSYSAGTNYNEQFF	TGTGCCAGCAGTTACTCCGCGGGGACGAACTACAATGAGCAGTTCTTC
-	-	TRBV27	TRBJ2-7	CASSSPTVFYEQYF	TGTGCCAGCAGTTCCCCAACCGTTTTCTACGAGCAGTACTTC
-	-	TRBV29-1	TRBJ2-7	CSVVGDSYEQYF	TGCAGCGTTGTGGGAGACTCCTACGAGCAGTACTTC
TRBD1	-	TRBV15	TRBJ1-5	CATSRGTGTVSNQPQHF	TGTGCCACCAGCAGAGGGACAGGGACCGTTAGCAATCAGCCCCAGCATTTT
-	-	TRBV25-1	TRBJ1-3	CASGSSGNTIYF	TGTGCCAGCGGAAGCTCTGGAAACACCATATATTTT
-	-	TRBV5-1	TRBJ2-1	CASTDWEGEGQGCSIF	TGCGCCAGCACCGACTGGGAGGGGGAGGGCCAGGGTTGCAGTATCTTC
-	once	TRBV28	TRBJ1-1	CASSPTGNTEAFF	TGTGCCAGCAGTCCGACAGGGAACACTGAAGCTTTCTTT
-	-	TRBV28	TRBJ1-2	CASSPSYGYTF	TGTGCCAGCAGTCCCTCTTATGGCTACACCTTC
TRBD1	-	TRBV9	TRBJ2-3	CASSAEDRVQDTQYF	TGTGCCAGCAGCGCCGAGGACAGGGTACAAGATACGCAGTATTTT
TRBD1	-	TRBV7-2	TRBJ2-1	CASSLHPQGNEQFF	TGTGCCAGCAGCTTACACCCACAGGGGAATGAGCAGTTCTTC
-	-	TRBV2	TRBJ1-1	CASRGGRVGEREGGGWNTEAFF	TGTGCCAGCAGAGGAGGCAGAGTAGGAGAACGGGAGGGCGGTGGTTGGAACACTGAAGCTTTCTTT
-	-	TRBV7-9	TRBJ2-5	CASSFRQTLEFQETQYF	TGTGCCAGCAGCTTCCGACAGACCCTCGAATTCCAAGAGACCCAGTACTTC
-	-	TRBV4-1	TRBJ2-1	CASSQESLGFSGDYNEQFF	TGCGCCAGCAGCCAAGAATCCTTAGGCTTTTCGGGGGACTACAATGAGCAGTTCTTC
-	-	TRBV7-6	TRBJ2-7	CASSLSSSYEQYF	TGTGCCAGCAGCCTCTCCAGCTCCTACGAGCAGTACTTC
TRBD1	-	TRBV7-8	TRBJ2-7	CASSSINRGHCEQYF	TGTGCCAGCAGCTCTATAAACAGGGGGCACTGCGAGCAGTACTTC
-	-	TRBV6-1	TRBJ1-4	CASSEAHVSGEKLFF	TGTGCCAGCAGTGAAGCGCACGTCTCAGGTGAAAAACTGTTTTTT
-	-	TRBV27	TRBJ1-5	CASSPLGESNQPQHF	TGTGCCAGCAGCCCTTTAGGGGAGAGCAATCAGCCCCAGCATTTT
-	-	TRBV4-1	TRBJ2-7	CASSQELASYEQYF	TGCGCCAGCAGCCAAGAGTTAGCCTCCTACGAGCAGTACTTC
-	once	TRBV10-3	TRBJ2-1	CAISEGGAVPLYNEQFF	TGTGCCATCAGTGAGGGGGGAGCGGTCCCTTTGTACAATGAGCAGTTCTTC
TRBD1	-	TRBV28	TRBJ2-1	CASSLLQGGLISYNEQFF	TGTGCCAGCAGTTTATTACAGGGGGGTCTTATTTCCTACAATGAGCAGTTCTTC
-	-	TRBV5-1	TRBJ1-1	CASSLPTETTEAFF	TGCGCCAGCAGCTTGCCGACAGAAACCACTGAAGCTTTCTTT
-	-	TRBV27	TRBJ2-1	CASSLGSRVLIYNEQFF	TGTGCCAGCAGTTTGGGCTCAAGGGTACTAATCTACAATGAGCAGTTCTTC